One and the same sample provided the 30 T cell receptor beta chains below, sequenced in a study of identical twins. TCRdb fed the 5' RACE reads into MiXCR, producing one record per CDR3 protein. The repertoire consists of about 250,000 distinct CDR3 sequences, with approximately 8% occurring once and the leading ten covering 5.4%. These data are also associated with another study on yellow fever vaccine responses in identical twins.

Sequenced: CD8+ T cells sorted from blood. The receptors derive from a woman between 18 and 29 years old in good health.

Details on this clonotype: This may come from a read error, since a much larger clone is one base off. The chain carries TRBV7-9 and TRBJ2-3, with 13 bases that match TRBD2. Germline lookup yields CDR1 SEHNR and CDR2 FQNEAQ (reference sequence). There are 16 residues in the CDR3. The CDR3 DNA follows: TGTCCCAGCATCGGAAATGGACTAGCGGGAGCAGATACGCAGTATTTT. Translated: CPSIGNGLAGADTQYF.

The genes are TRBV11-2 and TRBJ2-7, with TRBD1 matching 7 bases. The germline V gene encodes CDR1 SGHAT and CDR2 FQNNGV. The CDR3 contains 13 residues. V gave up 1 base and J gave up 4 bases; unmatched junction bases: 1. CDR3 region: CASSLAGQYEQYV. CDR3 coding DNA: TGTGCCAGCAGCTTAGCGGGACAGTACGAGCAGTACGTC.

The V and J genes are TRBV27 and TRBJ2-7; 10 positions match TRBD2. The CDR3 spans 16 residues. V gave up 2 bases and J gave up 1 base; unmatched junction bases: 5. CDR1 and CDR2 (germline): MNHEY, SMNVEV (reference sequence). Here the CDR3 reads CASSLGGAGGSYEQYF. CDR3 nucleotide sequence: TGTGCCAGCAGTTTAGGTGGAGCGGGAGGGTCCTACGAGCAGTACTTC.

The chain employs TRBV7-2 and TRBJ2-1, with 8 nucleotides matching TRBD2. The ends lost 5 bases at V and 8 bases at J; junction bases unmatched: 14. CDR3 size: 16 residues. Germline CDR1 SGHTA, CDR2 FQGNSA. CDR3 residues: CASSPAVRGGRDEQFF. The CDR3, as DNA: TGTGCCAGCAGCCCGGCGGTGCGCGGGGGGCGCGATGAGCAGTTCTTC.

This clonotype came up many times. CDR3 DNA sequence: TGTGCCACCAGCAGAGAGGTTACAGCGATATCCTACGAGCAGTACGTC. It is translated as CATSREVTAISYEQYV. The chain combines TRBV15 with TRBJ2-7; no clear D. The ends were cut back, 0 bases at V and 1 base at J, with 13 bases in the middle. CDR1 and CDR2 (germline): LNHNV, YYDKDF (reference sequence). This CDR3 has 16 residues.

The sample holds many counts of this clonotype. J is TRBJ2-1 and V is TRBV12-3 or TRBV12-4, with TRBD2 matching 13 bases. V was pared by 5 bases and J by 7 bases, with 5 bases of the junction left unmatched. This CDR3 is built from 15 residues. CDR3 loop: CASSPTSGGANEQFF. For the CDR3, the DNA is TGTGCCAGCAGTCCAACTAGCGGGGGGGCTAATGAGCAGTTCTTC.

The CDR3 bases are TGTGCCAGCAGCCGCGGACAGGGAACAGATACGCAGTATTTT. Encoded protein: CASSRGQGTDTQYF. The genes are TRBV3-1 and TRBJ2-3; 8 bases agree with TRBD1. The CDR3 is made up of 14 amino acids. Germline values: CDR1 LGHDT, CDR2 YNNKEL (reference sequence). Trimming removed 4 bases from V and 3 bases from J; junction bases left unmatched: 3.

This clonotype was counted only a few times. The chain combines TRBV7-9 with TRBJ1-1; D call uncertain. V dropped 5 bases and J dropped 6 bases, with 10 bases sitting between them. The CDR3 spans 12 residues. The germline gives CDR1 SEHNR, CDR2 FQNEAQ (reference sequence). The CDR3 nucleotides read TGTGCCAGCAGCCCAATGATCGCTGAAGCTTTCTTT. Translated: CASSPMIAEAFF.

This clonotype was picked up many times. The gene calls are TRBV27 and TRBJ1-2; 8 bases map to TRBD1. J lost 4 bases, V lost 5 bases, and 6 bases had no gene match. This CDR3 has 14 residues. From germline, CDR1 is MNHEY and CDR2 SMNVEV (reference sequence). The CDR3 DNA reads as TGTGCCAGCAGTCCCCGGGGACAGGTCTATGGCTACACCTTC. Translated: CASSPRGQVYGYTF.

This clonotype has only a few counts. The rearrangement uses TRBV13 and TRBJ2-1; perhaps TRBD1 as D (6 bases). The CDR3 runs 14 residues. From germline, CDR1 is PRHDT and CDR2 FYEKMQ (reference sequence). The V gene lost 1 base and the J gene lost 8 bases, with 12 bases spanning the gap. CDR3 sequence (DNA): TGTGCCAGCAGCTTAGACAGGGTGGGGCATGAGCAGTTCTTC. Translating it yields CASSLDRVGHEQFF.

Many counts were recorded for this clonotype. This chain uses TRBV4-1 with TRBJ2-3; D could derive from TRBD1 or TRBD2 (5 bases each). Germline V gene sequence: CDR1 MGHRA, CDR2 YSYEKL. CDR3 size: 15 residues. Trimming took off 3 bases at V and 4 bases at J, with 14 bases between the two ends. The CDR3 spells CASSHRWGSADTQYF. The CDR3 DNA reads as TGCGCCAGCAGCCACCGGTGGGGGAGCGCAGATACGCAGTATTTT.

The chain joins TRBV7-8 to TRBJ1-3; no clear D gene. Between the trimmed V and J ends, which lost 5 bases and 1 base, there was a span of 12 bases. Germline CDR1 reads SGHVS; CDR2 reads FQNEAQ. The CDR3 is made up of 15 amino acids. The DNA of the CDR3 is TGTGCCAGCAGCCCCGGTCGGGGATCTGGAAACACCATATATTTT. This encodes CASSPGRGSGNTIYF.

This clonotype has at least ten counts. The chain joins TRBV24-1 to TRBJ2-7, with D hard to call. Deletions cut 7 bases from V and 4 bases from J, with 4 bases between. CDR1 is KGHDR, CDR2 SFDVKD, per germline. This CDR3 has 10 amino acids. This CDR3 reads CATSRYEQYF. For the CDR3, the DNA is TGTGCCACCAGCAGGTACGAGCAGTACTTC.

V usage is TRBV4-1 and J usage is TRBJ1-4; D gene unclear. The CDR3 runs 15 residues. Trimming cost V 0 bases and J 7 bases, with 12 bases left between them. Germline V gene data show CDR1 as MGHRA and CDR2 as YSYEKL. CDR3 in amino acids: CASSQEEYRSEKLFF. CDR3 sequence (DNA): TGCGCCAGCAGCCAAGAAGAGTATAGGAGTGAAAAACTGTTTTTT.

This clonotype has at least ten counts. The chain has TRBV3-1 and TRBJ2-5; 15 nucleotides agree with TRBD2. CDR3 length equals 21 residues. The V segment lost 0 bases and the J segment 1 base; nucleotides outside the gene matches: 12. Germline-derived CDR1 and CDR2 are LGHDT and YNNKEL (reference sequence). CDR3 nucleotides: TGTGCCAGCAGCCAAGAAGAAGGACTAGCGGGGGGGCCCGTAAGCCAAGAGACCCAGTACTTC. This encodes CASSQEEGLAGGPVSQETQYF.

This clonotype was observed at least ten times. The chain is built from TRBV12-3 or TRBV12-4 and TRBJ1-4, with a possible D match to TRBD1 (5 bases). This CDR3 has 14 residues. Trimming shortened V by 1 base and J by 9 bases, and 12 bases separated the two germline ends. The CDR3 loop is CASSLGAGTQKLFF. CDR3 in DNA: TGTGCCAGCAGTTTAGGTGCTGGGACGCAAAAACTGTTTTTT.

Many counts were recorded for this clonotype. The chain couples TRBV7-6 to TRBJ1-1, with a possible D match to TRBD1 (5 bases). Germline V gene sequence: CDR1 SGHVS, CDR2 FNYEAQ. The CDR3 is made up of 15 amino acids. Trimming took 4 bases from V and 4 from J, leaving 16 bases between them. The CDR3 sequence: CASSSTAYGVTEAFF. Here the CDR3 DNA reads TGTGCCAGCAGCTCGACAGCATACGGGGTCACTGAAGCTTTCTTT.

The rearrangement joins TRBV10-3 to TRBJ2-1; 7 bases align to TRBD2. The CDR3 is 16 amino acids. CDR1 is ENHRY, CDR2 SYGVKD, per germline. The V and J ends lost 8 bases and 5 bases, in that order; junction bases with no gene match: 15. CDR3 DNA: TGTGCCATCGGAGTGGCGGGGGTGATTGTAAACAATGAGCAGTTCTTC. It is translated as CAIGVAGVIVNNEQFF.

Ten or more counts support this clonotype. CDR3 protein: CASSRGRGQPQHF. The DNA for the CDR3 is TGTGCCAGCAGCAGGGGTAGGGGTCAGCCCCAGCATTTT. The chain joins TRBV12-3 or TRBV12-4 to TRBJ1-5; D perhaps matches TRBD1 (6 bases). V was shortened by 6 bases and J by 6 bases, with 12 bases between the two germline ends. The CDR3 is 13 amino acids.

In this sample, this clonotype turned up many times. This sequence joins TRBV4-2 and TRBJ2-5; TRBD2 matches 12 bases. This CDR3 contains 16 residues. The germline CDR1 and CDR2 sequences are LGHNA and YNFKEQ. V trimming: 4 bases; J trimming: 5 bases; junction bases outside the gene matches: 8. CDR3 sequence: CASSLGTSGLGETQYF. The CDR3 nucleotides read TGTGCCAGCAGCCTCGGGACTAGCGGGCTTGGGGAGACCCAGTACTTC.

The table lists this clonotype with a few counts. The J gene is TRBJ2-3, the V gene TRBV4-2; D tentatively fits TRBD1 or TRBD2 (6 bases each). This CDR3 has 16 residues. Germline V gives CDR1 LGHNA, CDR2 YNFKEQ. The V end lost 4 bases, the J end lost 4 bases, and 18 bases lay between the germline ends. DNA of the CDR3: TGTGCCAGCAGCCCGCCGGGGGCAGGAACCGCAGATACGCAGTATTTT. This encodes CASSPPGAGTADTQYF.

V gene TRBV7-8 combines with J gene TRBJ2-3; possible D gene TRBD2, 7 bases. In germline, CDR1 is SGHVS, CDR2 FQNEAQ. V was clipped by 8 bases and J by 4 bases, with 19 bases between them. The CDR3 is 15 residues long. The CDR3 DNA reads as TGTGCCAGCGTCCAGGTGGGGGGGCAGGCAGATACGCAGTATTTT. Encoded protein: CASVQVGGQADTQYF.

This clonotype was counted between two and nine times. In DNA form, the CDR3 reads TGTGCCAGCAGTGCTTCGCGGGGGGCCGCCTACGAGCAGTACGTC. Its translation: CASSASRGAAYEQYV. The rearrangement uses TRBV2 and TRBJ2-7, with TRBD2 matching 8 bases. This CDR3 is 15 amino acids long. The junction had 7 bases not matched to a gene; V was cut back by 4 bases and J by 2 bases. Germline values: CDR1 SNHLY, CDR2 FYNNEI.

J is TRBJ2-1 and V is TRBV27; the D is unclear. Trimming removed 5 bases from V and 6 bases from J, with 20 bases in between. CDR3 length: 16 residues. CDR1 and CDR2 from the germline V gene are MNHEY and SMNVEV (reference sequence). The CDR3 DNA reads TGTGCCAGCAGTCCTGGCATCATATTGTGGGCCAATGAGCAGTTCTTC. Its translation: CASSPGIILWANEQFF.

This chain connects TRBV6-5 to TRBJ1-2, with a possible D match to TRBD1 (6 bases). V gave up 2 bases and J gave up 6 bases, with 13 bases separating them. The CDR3 length is 14 residues. Looked up from germline, CDR1 is MNHEY and CDR2 is SVGAGI. DNA of the CDR3: TGTGCCAGCAGTTACATACAGGGACTTGATGGCTACACCTTC. Protein product: CASSYIQGLDGYTF.

This clonotype was counted many times. This rearrangement joins TRBV20-1 to TRBJ2-7, with D perhaps matching TRBD2 (6 bases). The CDR3 totals 15 residues. Germline V gene data show CDR1 as DFQATT and CDR2 as SNEGSKA (reference sequence). Trimming left V 4 bases short and J 0 bases short, with 16 bases between. In DNA form, the CDR3 reads TGCAGTGCTATCCCTCTGGCTAGCGTCTCCTACGAGCAGTACTTC. Protein product: CSAIPLASVSYEQYF.

The chain couples TRBV18 to TRBJ2-1; no definite D call. The CDR3 length is 16 residues. With 2 bases removed from V and 2 bases from J, the gap between germline ends came to 13 bases. Germline lookup yields CDR1 KGHSH and CDR2 LQKENI. CDR3 sequence: CASSPVGPDPYNEQFF. The CDR3 region has the DNA TGTGCCAGCTCACCAGTAGGGCCGGATCCCTACAATGAGCAGTTCTTC. The full variable domain, its missing parts supplied by reference TRBV18 and TRBJ2-1, is NAGVMQNPRHLVRRRGQEARLRCSPMKGHSHVYWYRQLPEEGLKFMVYLQKENIIDESGMPKERFSAEFPKEGPSILRIQQVVRGDSAAYFCASSPVGPDPYNEQFFGPGTRLTVL.

The chain combines TRBV4-2 with TRBJ2-7; no definite D call. Trimming took off 4 bases at V and 3 bases at J, with 22 bases between the two ends. Germline CDR1 is LGHNA and CDR2 is YNFKEQ. The CDR3 runs to 17 residues. CDR3 nucleotide sequence: TGTGCCAGCAGCCGAGGAGACTCAGACCGTCAAGACTACGAGCAGTACTTC. Translation: CASSRGDSDRQDYEQYF.

This clonotype has more than one count but fewer than ten. This rearrangement joins TRBV15 to TRBJ1-4; TRBD1 matches 7 bases. This CDR3 region has 16 residues. V gave up 5 bases and J gave up 7 bases; unmatched junction bases: 13. Germline CDR1 LNHNV, CDR2 YYDKDF (reference sequence). The CDR3 loop reads CATSPLTGPLIEKLFF. CDR3 in DNA: TGTGCCACCAGCCCTCTGACAGGGCCCTTGATTGAAAAACTGTTTTTT. The full variable domain, in which reference TRBV15 and TRBJ1-4 provide the parts outside the CDR3, is DAMVIQNPRYQVTQFGKPVTLSCSQTLNHNVMYWYQQKSSQAPKLLFHYYDKDFNNEADTPDNFQSRRPNTSFCFLDIRSPGLGDTAMYLCATSPLTGPLIEKLFFGSGTQLSVL.

V and J are TRBV7-6 and TRBJ2-3; perhaps TRBD1 as D (5 bases). Germline V lookup: CDR1 SGHVS, CDR2 FNYEAQ. The CDR3 totals 15 residues. V lost 5 bases, J lost 2 bases, and 14 bases lay in between. The chain's CDR3 is CASSPEAGITDTQYF. The CDR3 DNA reads TGTGCCAGCAGCCCAGAGGCAGGGATCACAGATACGCAGTATTTT.